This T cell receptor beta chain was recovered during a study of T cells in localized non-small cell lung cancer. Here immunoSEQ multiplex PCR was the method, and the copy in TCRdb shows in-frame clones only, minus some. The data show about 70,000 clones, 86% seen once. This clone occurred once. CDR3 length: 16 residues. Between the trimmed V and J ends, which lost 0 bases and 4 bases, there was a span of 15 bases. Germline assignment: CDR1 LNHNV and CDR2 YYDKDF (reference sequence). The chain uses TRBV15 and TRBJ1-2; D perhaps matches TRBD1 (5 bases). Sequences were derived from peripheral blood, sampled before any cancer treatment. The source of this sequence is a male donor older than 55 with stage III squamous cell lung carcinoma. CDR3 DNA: TGTGCCACCAGCAGAGACCCGCGGACACTTGGCTATGGCTACACCTTC. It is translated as CATSRDPRTLGYGYTF.